This T cell receptor beta chain is drawn from a study of regulatory T cells in long-lasting Graves disease. Arm-PCR of CDR3 regions and iRepertoire HTBI primers were the basis on which TCR beta libraries were built. TCRdb ran MiXCR on the multiplex PCR reads and lists one entry per CDR3 protein. The sample lists some 370,000 distinct CDR3 sequences, about 11% seen once, with about 19% in the top ten. This clonotype showed up many times. Time point defined: newly diagnosed GD, antithyroid drugs for less than 3 months. Isolated PBMC RNA provided the starting material for the TCR library. The V gene end was trimmed by 6 bases and the J gene end by 1 base; junction bases not matched to a gene: 9. The CDR3 extends over 17 amino acids. The V gene's germline CDR1 is MNHNS and CDR2 SASEGT. The same data also went into a second study, on T cells in Graves' hyperthyroidism and ophthalmopathy.

The sequence was obtained from a woman aged 18-29 years with Graves disease. Sequenced material: peripheral blood mononuclear cells (PBMCs), taken at new diagnosis, from a patient treated with antithyroid drugs. The chain joins TRBV6-1 to TRBJ1-2, with 12 nucleotides matching TRBD1. This CDR3 reads CASSKGTGGEDNYGYTF. CDR3 DNA sequence: TGTGCCAGCAGCAAGGGGACAGGGGGCGAGGATAACTATGGCTACACCTTC.